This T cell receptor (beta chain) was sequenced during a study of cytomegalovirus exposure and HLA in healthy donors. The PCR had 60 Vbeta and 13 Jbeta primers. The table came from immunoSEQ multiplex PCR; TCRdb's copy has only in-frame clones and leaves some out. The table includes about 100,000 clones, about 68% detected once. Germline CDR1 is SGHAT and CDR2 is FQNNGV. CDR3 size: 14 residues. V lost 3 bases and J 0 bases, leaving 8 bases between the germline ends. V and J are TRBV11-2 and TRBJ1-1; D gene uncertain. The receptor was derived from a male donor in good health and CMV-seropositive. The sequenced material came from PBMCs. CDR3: CASSFLSLNTEAFF. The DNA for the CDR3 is TGTGCCAGCAGCTTCCTGAGTTTGAACACTGAAGCTTTCTTT.